This TCR beta chain was captured by sequencing in a study of memory CD4+ T cells and cytomegalovirus serostatus. Study information: Of the healthy Belgian adults, several were CMV seropositive and fewer than 30 seronegative.

In the original analysis: Out-of-frame sequences were removed, leaving 2 million to 2.5 million distinct TCRbeta sequences. Assay: immunoSEQ multiplex PCR; the TCRdb copy retains only in-frame clones and omits some. V and J calls and clone size follow that table, whereas D and trimming were derived from the DNA. The sample lists around 60,000 clones; approximately 77% were seen once. The sort gate was single viable CD3+CD4+CD8-CD45RO+ cells for memory CD4+ T cells. Turning to this clone: Its antigen is unidentified.

The CDR3 length is 16 residues. CDR1 SGHVS and CDR2 FNYEAQ come from the germline V gene. Trimming at V came to 1 base and at J to 0 bases, leaving 2 bases not matched to a gene. Findings of the study overall: CD4+ memory repertoires contained about two fifths of the 164 reported CMV TCRbeta sequences. Suggested: most of the CMV-linked TCR signature lies in CD4+ memory cells.

The J gene is TRBJ2-3, the V gene TRBV7-6; 9 bases match TRBD1. Sequencing input: memory CD4+ T cells from blood. This TCR was recovered from an adult in good health and CMV-seronegative. Here the CDR3 reads CASSLGGTGSTDTQYF. The CDR3 DNA follows: TGTGCCAGCAGCTTAGGGGGGACAGGGAGCACAGATACGCAGTATTTT.